This T cell receptor (beta chain) was observed in a study of shared clonotypes between healthy human individuals. The CDR3 sequence is 13 residues long. V was pared by 5 bases and J by 5 bases, with 9 bases between. The germline CDR1 and CDR2 sequences are SGHTA and FQGTGA. Profiled with immunoSEQ multiplex PCR; TCRdb holds only in-frame clones, not every one. This table holds roughly 2,300,000 clones, about 90% found once. Free of recent acute infections or vaccinations, the donors were healthy HIV-negative adults. This clone was seen once. Its antigen is not identified. Study conclusions and caveats: The study sampled only blood, and tissue repertoires likely differ.

The clonotype originates from a young man in good health. Some clones in this sample may be carry-over from other donors' samples. The sample comprised naive CD4+ T cells from PBMCs. Subset described: CD45RA+ positively selected. The chain is built from TRBV7-3 and TRBJ1-4; D perhaps matches TRBD1 (6 bases). In nucleotides, the CDR3 is TGTGCCAGCAGCAATGGACAGAATGAAAAACTGTTTTTT. This sequence encodes CASSNGQNEKLFF.